This paragraph reports one T cell receptor (beta chain). The antigen is unknown. Assay used: immunoSEQ multiplex PCR; TCRdb lists only in-frame clones, some missing. Of more than 140,000 clones in the sample, 85% to 90% were seen once. The sample is drawn from a study of cytomegalovirus exposure and HLA in healthy donors. The donors were members of the validation cohort comprising 120 subjects, separate from the roughly 730-subject first cohort. Findings of the study overall: The authors listed approximately 150 TCR beta chains as cytomegalovirus-associated. Most TCRs appeared rarely, but some public TCRs recurred in many donors.

The specimen was PBMCs. The receptor comes from a woman younger than 35 in good health and CMV-seropositive.

CDR3 DNA: TGTGCCATCGAAGGACAGGGGTCCTACGAGCAGTACTTC. Translating gives CAIEGQGSYEQYF. This rearrangement joins TRBV10-3 to TRBJ2-7; TRBD1 matches 9 bases. CDR1 ENHRY and CDR2 SYGVKD come from the germline V gene. V lost 8 bases to trimming and J lost 1 base; unmatched junction nucleotides: 3. This CDR3 has 13 residues.